A single sample gave rise to the 5 T cell receptor beta chains below, sequenced in a study of shared clonotypes between healthy human individuals. CD45RO-negative, CCR7-positively selected cells formed the naive CD8 fraction, excluding terminally differentiated effector memory CD45RA+ cells. This table comes from immunoSEQ multiplex PCR, and its TCRdb copy is limited to in-frame clones, with some not included. The sample shows about 610,000 clones, approximately 96% of them seen only once. The specimen was naive CD8+ T cells sorted from blood. The receptors come from a woman aged 25 to 39 in good health.

The chain recombines TRBV4-1 with TRBJ2-7; TRBD2 matches at 10 bases. Trimming removed 1 base from V and 1 base from J; junction bases left unmatched: 4. This CDR3 region has 16 residues. Per germline, CDR1 MGHRA and CDR2 YSYEKL. CDR3 nucleotide sequence: TGCGCCAGCAGCCAAGGTCTAGCGGGAGAGTCCTACGAGCAGTACTTC. Protein sequence: CASSQGLAGESYEQYF.

This sequence joins TRBV7-6 and TRBJ2-7; D gene ambiguous. The CDR3 length is 14 residues. The V gene lost 0 bases and the J gene lost 6 bases, with 12 bases spanning the gap. Germline values: CDR1 SGHVS, CDR2 FNYEAQ. CDR3 in amino acids: CASSLAPMGPEQYF. The CDR3 bases are TGTGCCAGCAGCTTAGCCCCGATGGGTCCCGAGCAGTACTTC.

The chain has TRBV7-8 and TRBJ2-7; no reliable D call. The germline V and J ends were trimmed by 2 bases and 4 bases, with 9 bases remaining between them. CDR3 length equals 13 residues. The germline V gene encodes CDR1 SGHVS and CDR2 FQNEAQ. The CDR3 sequence: CASSLMIQYEQYF. Here the CDR3 DNA reads TGTGCCAGCAGCTTAATGATCCAATACGAGCAGTACTTC.

J is TRBJ1-2 and V is TRBV27, with D maybe TRBD1 (6 bases). The CDR3 runs 18 residues. V was clipped by 7 bases and J by 1 base, with 25 bases between them. Germline assignment: CDR1 MNHEY and CDR2 SMNVEV (reference sequence). In nucleotides, the CDR3 is TGTGCCAGCAATCCGACAGGTCTTGAACCCTTTAATAACTATGGCTACACCTTC. Translated, it gives CASNPTGLEPFNNYGYTF.

This clone was counted between two and nine times. V is TRBV19 and J is TRBJ1-1, with 9 bases matching TRBD1. Trimming took 7 bases from V and 4 from J; bases not matched to a gene: 4. From germline, CDR1 is LNHDA and CDR2 SQIVND (reference sequence). This CDR3 spans 13 amino acids. CDR3 amino acids: CASTGQGLTEAFF. The CDR3 DNA sequence: TGTGCCAGTACCGGACAGGGGCTCACTGAAGCTTTCTTT.